This entry concerns a single TCR beta chain. This entry comes from a study of cytomegalovirus exposure and HLA in healthy donors. The germline gives CDR1 SNHLY, CDR2 FYNNEI. V lost 6 bases to trimming and J lost 4 bases, with 13 bases between them. This CDR3 has 14 amino acids. Researchers ran the PCR with 60 Vbeta and 13 Jbeta primers. Sequenced by immunoSEQ multiplex PCR; TCRdb stores in-frame clones only, minus some. The sample records 85,000 to 100,000 clones, 64% being singletons. Sequenced input: PBMCs. The source is a man aged 55 to 70 in good health and CMV-seronegative. The chain couples TRBV2 to TRBJ1-3, with D hard to call. CDR3 bases: TGTGCCAGCAGGGAGATGGGCGGGGGAAACACCATATATTTT. Translation gives CASREMGGGNTIYF.